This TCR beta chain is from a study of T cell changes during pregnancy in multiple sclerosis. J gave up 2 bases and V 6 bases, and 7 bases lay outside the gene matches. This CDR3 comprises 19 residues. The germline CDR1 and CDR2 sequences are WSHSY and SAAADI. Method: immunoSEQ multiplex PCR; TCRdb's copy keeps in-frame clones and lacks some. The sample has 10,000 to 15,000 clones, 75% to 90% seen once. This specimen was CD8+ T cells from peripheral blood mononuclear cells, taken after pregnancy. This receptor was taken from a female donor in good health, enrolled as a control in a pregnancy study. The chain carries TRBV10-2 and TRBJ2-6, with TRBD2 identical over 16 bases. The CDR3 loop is CASRDPGLAGGPGANVLTF. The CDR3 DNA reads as TGCGCCAGCAGAGACCCGGGACTAGCGGGGGGGCCTGGGGCCAACGTCCTGACTTTC.